This TCR beta chain was identified in a study of OX40 agonist ivuxolimab in advanced cancers. Study at large: Enrollees could have had prior anti-PD-1, anti-PD-L1 or anti-CTLA-4 therapy, which 30% to 50% had received. Two patients with cutaneous melanoma and one with hepatocellular carcinoma, three in total, showed partial responses.

The protocol was immunoSEQ multiplex PCR, while the TCRdb copy is restricted to in-frame clones and leaves out a portion. The sample holds 55,000 to 80,000 clones, 80% to 90% seen once. This CDR3 region has 13 residues. V was trimmed by 1 base and J by 4 bases, leaving 7 bases between them. Looked up from germline, CDR1 is LNHNV and CDR2 is YYDKDF (reference sequence). Systemic immunosuppression or autoimmune disease history was grounds to exclude patients. Sequencing was performed on CD4+ or CD8+ T cells sorted from blood, taken in a trial of the OX40 agonist ivuxolimab. This chain connects TRBV15 to TRBJ1-1; D gene uncertain. This TCR derives from an adult with an advanced solid tumor such as melanoma, head and neck, liver or kidney cancer. The CDR3 DNA follows: TGTGCCACCAGCAGAGGCAGAAGCACTGAAGCTTTCTTT. This codes for CATSRGRSTEAFF.